The text below deals with one TCR beta chain. These data are taken from a study of identical twins. The CDR3 covers 15 residues. Deletions cut 3 bases from V and 1 base from J, with 10 bases between. Each CDR3 protein gets one entry after TCRdb re-called the 5' RACE reads with MiXCR. The sample lists about 890,000 distinct CDR3 sequences, over 9% occurring once. These data are also associated with another study on yellow fever vaccine responses in identical twins.

This clonotype was sampled from a woman under 30 in good health. This sequence joins TRBV12-3 or TRBV12-4 and TRBJ1-3, with no clear D. The sample taken for sequencing was PBMCs. The DNA of the CDR3 is TGTGCCAGCAGTTTGCAGGCAGGATCTGGAAACACCATATATTTT. Translation: CASSLQAGSGNTIYF.